Each of the 27 T cell receptor beta chains below was sequenced from the same sample in a study of blood T cell repertoires in COVID-19. Sequencing used immunoSEQ multiplex PCR; TCRdb keeps in-frame clones, though not all of them. The sample has 70,000 to 95,000 clones, around 92% seen once. Sequencing was done on a sample of peripheral blood. The source of these receptors is a woman in her fifties or sixties with active COVID-19.

This chain links TRBV12-5 with TRBJ1-2; tentative D call: TRBD1 (5 bases). Germline assignment: CDR1 LGHNT and CDR2 FRNRAP. CDR3 length: 13 residues. V shed 5 bases and J shed 3 bases, with 10 bases lying between them. The CDR3 sequence is CASGGGVDYGYTF. As DNA, the CDR3 is TGTGCTAGTGGTGGAGGGGTTGACTATGGCTACACCTTC.

The chain has TRBV7-8 and TRBJ2-1; a weak D match, TRBD2 (5 bases). The CDR3 totals 13 residues. V lost 5 bases and J lost 7, with 12 bases in between. CDR1 is SGHVS and CDR2 is FQNEAQ in the germline V gene. CDR3 in DNA: TGTGCCAGCAGCGGCCGCCCGGGGAATGAGCAGTTCTTC. Protein: CASSGRPGNEQFF.

This chain connects TRBV7-2 to TRBJ2-6; D remains unclear. Deletions cut 0 bases from V and 3 bases from J, with 6 bases between. CDR3 length equals 15 residues. Germline values: CDR1 SGHTA, CDR2 FQGNSA. The CDR3 sequence: CASSLALGGANVLTF. CDR3 nucleotide sequence: TGTGCCAGCAGCTTAGCTCTAGGTGGGGCCAACGTCCTGACTTTC.

The rearrangement joins TRBV3-1 (or the pseudogene TRBV3-2) to TRBJ1-2, with 7 bases fitting TRBD1. The CDR3 has 16 residues. CDR1 and CDR2 (germline): LGHDT, YNNKEL (reference sequence). The trim removed 1 base at V and 0 bases at J, leaving 5 bases unmatched. CDR3 DNA: TGTGCCAGCAGCCAAGTTGGGACAGTGACTAACTATGGCTACACCTTC. This encodes CASSQVGTVTNYGYTF.

V and J are TRBV11-1 and TRBJ2-6; 8 nucleotides match TRBD1. Germline CDR1 SGHAT, CDR2 FQDESV (reference sequence). CDR3 length: 15 residues. Germline trimming cut 3 bases from V and 3 bases from J; bases unmatched to any gene: 1. CDR3 DNA sequence: TGTGCCAGCAGCTTGGGGACAGGTGGGGCCAACGTCCTGACTTTC. Amino acid sequence: CASSLGTGGANVLTF.

The chain recombines TRBV9 with TRBJ2-1; D is unclear. Trimming shortened V by 6 bases and J by 5 bases, and 15 bases separated the two germline ends. The CDR3 totals 14 residues. The germline CDR1 and CDR2 sequences are SGDLS and YYNGEE. For the CDR3, the DNA is TGTGCCAGCACCATGGCGGCGTTTGACAATGAGCAGTTCTTC. This encodes CASTMAAFDNEQFF.

The chain uses TRBV5-5 and TRBJ2-3, with TRBD2 matching 11 bases. V trimming: 2 bases; J trimming: 5 bases; junction bases outside the gene matches: 7. CDR3 length: 16 residues. CDR1 is SGHKS and CDR2 is YYEKEE in the germline V gene (reference sequence). CDR3 sequence reads: CASSFLDSGGEDTQYF. The DNA for the CDR3 is TGTGCCAGCAGCTTCCTCGATAGCGGGGGGGAAGATACGCAGTATTTT.

The V call is TRBV5-1, the J call TRBJ1-5, with 8 bases fitting TRBD1. V trimming: 3 bases; J trimming: 7 bases; junction bases outside the gene matches: 6. In germline, CDR1 is SGHRS, CDR2 YFSETQ. This CDR3 is built from 14 residues. CDR3 nucleotide sequence: TGCGCCAGCAGCTGGACAGGGCAGGGGCAGCCCCAGCATTTT. It encodes CASSWTGQGQPQHF. The whole variable domain, remainder taken from reference TRBV5-1 and TRBJ1-5, is KAGVTQTPRYLIKTRGQQVTLSCSPISGHRSVSWYQQTPGQGLQFLFEYFSETQRNKGNFPGRFSGRQFSNSRSEMNVSTLELGDSALYLCASSWTGQGQPQHFGDGTRLSIL.

This chain joins TRBV3-1 (or the pseudogene TRBV3-2) and TRBJ2-1, with 9 bases fitting TRBD1. J was trimmed by 13 bases and V by 2 bases; bases with no gene match: 3. Germline V gene lookup returns CDR1 LGHDT and CDR2 YNNKEL (reference sequence). CDR3 length: 12 residues. The CDR3 DNA sequence: TGTGCCAGCAGCCAAAGGACAGGGGAACAGTTCTTC. This gives the protein CASSQRTGEQFF.

The chain couples TRBV18 to TRBJ2-3, with D possibly TRBD2 on 5 matching bases. The CDR3 covers 13 residues. V lost 1 base and J 3 bases, leaving 5 bases between the germline ends. Germline values: CDR1 KGHSH, CDR2 LQKENI. The CDR3 coding sequence is TGTGCCAGCTCACCACTAGCGACAGATACGCAGTATTTT. This codes for CASSPLATDTQYF.

The sample holds one count of this clone. The chain is built from TRBV28 and TRBJ2-7, with a tentative D call TRBD2 (6 bases). The CDR3 runs to 15 residues. V was pared by 3 bases and J by 0 bases, with 12 bases between. Germline V gene lookup returns CDR1 MDHEN and CDR2 SYDVKM. CDR3 bases: TGTGCCAGCAGTTTGGGGGGAGGAACCTCCTACGAGCAGTACTTC. Translated, it gives CASSLGGGTSYEQYF.

The CDR3 nucleotides read TGCAGCGTTGATCTATCTCAGTACTTC. It specifies CSVDLSQYF. The chain combines TRBV29-1 with TRBJ2-5; D remains unclear. The CDR3 contains 9 residues. V gave up 3 bases and J gave up 11 bases, with 7 bases separating them. Germline CDR1 SQVTM, CDR2 ANQGSEA.

This clone was detected only once. The chain is built from TRBV5-5 and TRBJ1-6; 9 bases are a match to TRBD1. The CDR3 is 16 amino acids. Per germline, CDR1 SGHKS and CDR2 YYEKEE (reference sequence). J lost 5 bases, V lost 0 bases, and 3 bases had no gene match. In nucleotides, the CDR3 is TGTGCCAGCAGCTTGGGACAGGGGGACCATAATTCACCCCTCCACTTT. It codes for CASSLGQGDHNSPLHF. The full variable domain, completed using reference TRBV5-5 and TRBJ1-6, is DAGVTQSPTHLIKTRGQQVTLRCSPISGHKSVSWYQQVLGQGPQFIFQYYEKEERGRGNFPDRFSARQFPNYSSELNVNALLLGDSALYLCASSLGQGDHNSPLHFGNGTRLTVT.

The chain couples TRBV5-6 to TRBJ2-1; no firm D call. Trimming took 2 bases from V and 5 from J, leaving 5 bases between them. CDR1 is SGHDT and CDR2 is YYEEEE in the germline V gene. The CDR3 runs to 12 residues. The CDR3 nucleotides read TGTGCCAGCAGCTTAACAAACAATGAGCAGTTCTTC. Translating it yields CASSLTNNEQFF. The entire variable domain, with the rest obtained from reference TRBV5-6 and TRBJ2-1, is as follows: DAGVTQSPTHLIKTRGQQVTLRCSPKSGHDTVSWYQQALGQGPQFIFQYYEEEERQRGNFPDRFSGHQFPNYSSELNVNALLLGDSALYLCASSLTNNEQFFGPGTRLTVL.

This sequence joins TRBV5-8 and TRBJ2-3; TRBD2 matches at 10 bases. The germline V gene has CDR1 SGHTS and CDR2 YDEGEE. Trimming took 4 bases from V and 1 from J; bases not matched to a gene: 9. CDR3 size: 17 residues. Here the CDR3 DNA reads TGTGCCAGCAGCCTACCCGGGACTAGCGTTGGCACAGATACGCAGTATTTT. Amino acid sequence: CASSLPGTSVGTDTQYF.

This clone has only one observation. The V and J genes are TRBV5-8 and TRBJ1-1; D not resolved. The germline V gene encodes CDR1 SGHTS and CDR2 YDEGEE. This CDR3 has 14 residues. V shed 0 bases and J shed 7 bases, with 13 bases lying between them. This chain's CDR3 is CASSLGPGEGEAFF. The CDR3 DNA reads TGTGCCAGCAGCTTGGGCCCAGGTGAGGGTGAAGCTTTCTTT.

The chain couples TRBV24-1 to TRBJ1-2; 9 bases are shared with TRBD1. The CDR3 covers 15 residues. V dropped 4 bases and J dropped 5; count of bases not matched to a gene: 7. From germline, CDR1 is KGHDR and CDR2 SFDVKD. The CDR3 nucleotides read TGTGCCACCAGTGACCCGGGACAGGGTTTTTATGGCTACACCTTC. It translates to CATSDPGQGFYGYTF.

This clone was detected only a few times. This sequence joins TRBV12-3 or TRBV12-4 and TRBJ1-5; D is unclear. The V end lost 8 bases, the J end lost 4 bases, and 12 bases lay between the germline ends. The CDR3 length is 13 residues. CDR3 sequence: CASARGGNQPQHF. CDR3 sequence (DNA): TGTGCCAGCGCCCGGGGAGGGAATCAGCCCCAGCATTTT.

This chain connects TRBV9 to TRBJ2-5; 7 bases match TRBD1. The junction had 2 bases not matched to a gene; V was cut back by 0 bases and J by 3 bases. Per the germline V gene, CDR1 is SGDLS and CDR2 is YYNGEE. There are 14 residues in the CDR3. The CDR3 region is CASSVATGEETQYF. The CDR3 DNA sequence: TGTGCCAGCAGCGTAGCTACAGGGGAAGAGACCCAGTACTTC.

The V and J genes are TRBV30 and TRBJ2-2, with D possibly matching TRBD2 (6 bases). Between the trimmed V and J ends, which lost 4 bases and 4 bases, there was a span of 10 bases. This CDR3 is built from 13 residues. The germline V gene encodes CDR1 GTSNPN and CDR2 SVGIG (reference sequence). For the CDR3, the DNA is TGTGCCTGGAAGGAGGGCCCCACCGGGGAGCTGTTTTTT. Translated, it gives CAWKEGPTGELFF.

The table lists this clone with a count of one. The chain employs TRBV12-3 or TRBV12-4 and TRBJ2-3; D is ambiguous. Deletions cut 7 bases from V and 2 bases from J, with 10 bases between. The CDR3 runs 13 residues. The CDR3 spells CASNQALTDTQYF. As DNA, the CDR3 is TGTGCCAGCAACCAGGCCCTCACAGATACGCAGTATTTT.

The count of this clone is one. CDR3 sequence (DNA): TGTGCCTGGAAACTAGGGAACACCGGGGAGCTGTTTTTT. It specifies CAWKLGNTGELFF. This chain links TRBV30 with TRBJ2-2; D possibly corresponds to TRBD2 (5 bases). The germline V gene encodes CDR1 GTSNPN and CDR2 SVGIG (reference sequence). The CDR3 totals 13 residues. Trimming removed 4 bases from V and 1 base from J, with 7 bases in between.

This chain connects TRBV2 to TRBJ2-7; TRBD2 might be the D (6 bases). This CDR3 contains 12 residues. CDR1 and CDR2 from the germline V gene are SNHLY and FYNNEI. Trimming left V 7 bases short and J 3 bases short, with 10 bases between. CDR3 region: CASKEGGYEQYF. Here the CDR3 DNA reads TGTGCCAGCAAGGAGGGCGGCTACGAGCAGTACTTC.

Here the CDR3 DNA reads TGCAGCGTTGAAGGGATAGCGCTGGGCGAGCAGTACTTC. Protein product: CSVEGIALGEQYF. The chain links TRBV29-1 to TRBJ2-7; TRBD2 is a possible D gene (5 bases). The CDR3 has 13 amino acids. From germline, CDR1 is SQVTM and CDR2 ANQGSEA. Trimming left V 1 base short and J 6 bases short, with 13 bases between.

The chain couples TRBV9 to TRBJ1-2; D not certain. The ends were cut back, 0 bases at V and 3 bases at J, with 6 bases in the middle. The germline CDR1 and CDR2 sequences are SGDLS and YYNGEE. The CDR3 is 13 residues long. CDR3 DNA: TGTGCCAGCAGCGTAGACCAGGACTATGGCTACACCTTC. It is translated as CASSVDQDYGYTF.

This chain links TRBV6-6 with TRBJ1-5, with D uncertain. CDR3 size: 13 residues. Germline CDR1 and CDR2: MNHNY and SVGAGI (reference sequence). V gave up 2 bases and J gave up 6 bases, with 8 bases separating them. CDR3 residues: CASSYGEGQPQHF. The CDR3 DNA reads as TGTGCCAGCAGTTACGGGGAGGGTCAGCCCCAGCATTTT.

The chain has TRBV2 and TRBJ2-1; 8 positions agree with TRBD2. V shed 6 bases, J shed 1 base, and the junction held 8 bases outside the gene matches. The CDR3 has 16 residues. Germline loops: CDR1 SNHLY, CDR2 FYNNEI. The CDR3 nucleotides read TGTGCCAGCAGGGGACTCGCTAGCGGGTCCTACAATGAGCAGTTCTTC. This sequence encodes CASRGLASGSYNEQFF.